One TCR beta chain is described in this entry. The data were taken from a study of blood T cell repertoires in COVID-19. Germline CDR1 and CDR2: SGHAT and FQDESV (reference sequence). J was trimmed by 1 base and V by 10 bases; bases with no gene match: 4. This CDR3 comprises 13 residues. Individuals drawn from 24 US areas were roughly 18 to 89 years old. In the original processing: Scientists estimated how many nucleated cells there were by amplifying reference gene primers. Produced via immunoSEQ multiplex PCR; TCRdb's table is partial and in-frame only. For V, J and clone size, that table is used; D and trimming come from the DNA. The sample lists about 140,000 clones, about four fifths seen once, with roughly 3.4% in the top ten.

Source material: PBMCs or T cells enriched from blood (not recorded which). The origin of this receptor is a woman aged 50 to 65 with acute COVID-19. This sequence joins TRBV11-1 and TRBJ2-1; the match to TRBD2 covers 7 bases. CDR3: CATNGGSYNEQFF. The CDR3 DNA reads as TGTGCCACCAACGGGGGGTCCTACAATGAGCAGTTCTTC.